This T cell receptor (beta chain) comes out of a study of Graves' ophthalmopathy and Graves' hyperthyroidism. The CDR3 has 15 residues. J was trimmed by 0 bases and V by 6 bases; bases with no gene match: 6. The authors amplified TCR beta CDR3 regions from RNA transcripts. RT-PCR in the first round used HTBI primers; a second-round multiplex PCR followed. TCRdb re-called the multiplex PCR reads through MiXCR, storing one row per CDR3 protein. Of about 620,000 distinct CDR3 sequences in the sample, about a fifth were seen once. A follow-up of 18 months without ophthalmopathy meant that hyperthyroidism was stable. Patients were diagnosed from clinical symptoms, serum thyroxine, TRAb, thyroid ultrasound and orbital computed tomography. Note on this clonotype: Its antigen remains unknown.

Whole-study findings and limits: Blood repertoires reportedly contained most expanded thyroid clonotypes above 0.001 frequency.

V is TRBV12-3 or TRBV12-4 and J is TRBJ1-1; 8 nucleotides line up with TRBD1. The TCR originated in a woman younger than 35 with stable Graves' hyperthyroidism. Some clones in this sample may be carry-over from other donors' samples. Sample: peripheral blood. The CDR3 here is CASRRTGTMNTEAFF. CDR3 DNA: TGTGCCAGCAGGAGGACAGGGACAATGAACACTGAAGCTTTCTTT.